One sample yielded the 24 T cell receptor beta chains listed below, sequenced in a study of human T cells and chemical hapten exposure. TCRdb fed the RACE reads into MiXCR, producing one record per CDR3 protein. This sample has about 40,000 distinct CDR3 sequences, with roughly a tenth found just once. Time point meaning: pre-sensitization, week 0. Treatment defined: therapeutic diphenylcyclopropenone sensitization with weekly scalp DPC. Sequencing used whole blood, obtained in connection with sensitization to the hapten diphenylcyclopropenone (DPC). The receptor set was obtained from a man aged 25 to 40 with alopecia areata. Some clones in this sample may be carry-over from other donors' samples.

The table lists this clonotype with many counts. V gene TRBV19 combines with J gene TRBJ1-2; D ambiguous. V lost 3 bases and J lost 5, with 4 bases in between. Germline loops: CDR1 LNHDA, CDR2 SQIVND (reference sequence). The CDR3 is 11 residues long. The CDR3 is CASSIGYGYTF. The CDR3 DNA follows: TGTGCCAGTAGTATCGGATATGGCTACACCTTC.

This clonotype appeared many times. This chain links TRBV2 with TRBJ2-1, with D maybe TRBD2 (5 bases). V dropped 7 bases and J dropped 8 bases, with 21 bases sitting between them. This CDR3 comprises 15 residues. Germline CDR1 is SNHLY and CDR2 is FYNNEI. The CDR3 protein is CASNPRRTLTDEQFF. CDR3 sequence (DNA): TGTGCCAGCAACCCTCGTAGGACTCTAACCGATGAGCAGTTCTTC. Full variable domain (remainder filled in from reference TRBV2 and TRBJ2-1): EPEVTQTPSHQVTQMGQEVILRCVPISNHLYFYWYRQILGQKVEFLVSFYNNEISEKSEIFDDQFSVERPDGSNFTLKIRSTKLEDSAMYFCASNPRRTLTDEQFFGPGTRLTVL.

J is TRBJ2-5 and V is TRBV11-3; the D call may be TRBD1 or TRBD2 (5 bases each). The length of the CDR3 is 14 residues. CDR1 is SGHNT, CDR2 YENEEA, per germline. V shed 4 bases and J shed 9 bases, with 18 bases lying between them. The CDR3 loop is CASSSGTLRQAQYF. CDR3 sequence (DNA): TGTGCCAGCAGCTCCGGGACCCTCCGGCAAGCCCAGTACTTC.

This clonotype was picked up many times. This sequence joins TRBV28 and TRBJ2-3, with TRBD2 matching 8 bases. The V gene's germline CDR1 is MDHEN and CDR2 SYDVKM. CDR3 length: 18 residues. The ends lost 3 bases at V and 3 bases at J; junction bases unmatched: 14. The CDR3 DNA reads TGTGCCAGCAGTTTTCCCGGGGGAGCGTCTAGCGGGACAGATACGCAGTATTTT. Amino acid sequence: CASSFPGGASSGTDTQYF.

This clonotype was seen repeatedly, ten times or more. The chain employs TRBV29-1 and TRBJ2-3; TRBD1 matches 9 bases. V trimming: 6 bases; J trimming: 2 bases; junction bases outside the gene matches: 6. Germline loops: CDR1 SQVTM, CDR2 ANQGSEA. This CDR3 spans 14 amino acids. Here the CDR3 DNA reads TGCAGCGTCATACAGGGGGCTACCACAGATACGCAGTATTTT. The encoded protein is CSVIQGATTDTQYF.

This clonotype was counted at least ten times. This sequence joins TRBV2 and TRBJ1-1; D is possibly TRBD1 (5 bases). CDR3 length: 15 amino acids. Trimming pared 5 bases from V and 4 bases from J, leaving 17 bases between. Germline CDR1 reads SNHLY; CDR2 reads FYNNEI. CDR3 protein: CASSLNQGRSTEAFF. DNA of the CDR3: TGTGCCAGCAGTCTAAACCAGGGTAGAAGCACTGAAGCTTTCTTT.

This clonotype came up a few times. This rearrangement joins TRBV3-1 to TRBJ2-5; the D gene is possibly TRBD1 (6 bases). Trimming stripped 5 bases from V and 1 base from J, with 11 bases between. CDR3 length: 14 residues. Germline V gene lookup returns CDR1 LGHDT and CDR2 YNNKEL (reference sequence). The CDR3, as DNA: TGTGCCAGCAGCTTCAGAGGGGGCCAAGAGACCCAGTACTTC. Its translation is CASSFRGGQETQYF.

This chain uses TRBV7-2 with TRBJ2-3; D could derive from TRBD1 or TRBD2 (5 bases each). The CDR3 runs to 18 residues. Per germline, CDR1 SGHTA and CDR2 FQGNSA. The V and J ends lost 2 bases and 3 bases respectively, with 21 bases between them. As DNA, the CDR3 is TGTGCCAGCAGCTTAATGGTCTCCGTCGGGGCGTGGACAGATACGCAGTATTTT. Its protein is CASSLMVSVGAWTDTQYF.

This clonotype was recorded at least ten times. The chain's CDR3 is CASSPGLAGGEQYV. CDR3 bases: TGCGCCAGCAGCCCGGGACTAGCGGGAGGCGAGCAGTACGTC. This chain joins TRBV5-1 and TRBJ2-7, with 15 bases lining up with TRBD2. In germline, CDR1 is SGHRS, CDR2 YFSETQ. The length of the CDR3 is 14 residues. With V trimmed by 4 bases and J by 6 bases, 2 bases remained unmatched.

The rearrangement joins TRBV9 to TRBJ2-5; D might be TRBD2 (6 bases). With 2 bases removed from V and 0 bases from J, the gap between germline ends came to 14 bases. Germline CDR1 SGDLS, CDR2 YYNGEE. This CDR3 has 16 amino acids. CDR3 DNA: TGTGCCAGCAGCGTGGAGGGACTTTTGTACCAAGAGACCCAGTACTTC. Amino acid sequence: CASSVEGLLYQETQYF.

The V gene is TRBV5-1, the J gene TRBJ2-1; possible D gene TRBD2, 6 bases. Trimming took off 2 bases at V and 8 bases at J, with 14 bases between the two ends. The CDR3 totals 14 residues. Germline V gene sequence: CDR1 SGHRS, CDR2 YFSETQ. The CDR3 DNA follows: TGCGCCAGCAGCTTTCGGTCCGGGAGAGATGAGCAGTTCTTC. Protein sequence: CASSFRSGRDEQFF.

This clonotype has a count of ten or more. This chain connects TRBV20-1 to TRBJ1-2; D is uncertain. Trimming removed 1 base at V and 0 bases at J, with 6 bases between. The CDR3 consists of 13 residues. The germline V gene encodes CDR1 DFQATT and CDR2 SNEGSKA (reference sequence). The CDR3 sequence is CSARGQSNYGYTF. The DNA for the CDR3 is TGCAGTGCTAGAGGACAATCTAACTATGGCTACACCTTC.

The chain employs TRBV7-2 and TRBJ1-2; D possibly corresponds to TRBD1 (5 bases). This CDR3 has 15 residues. Per the germline V gene, CDR1 is SGHTA and CDR2 is FQGNSA. Trimming shortened V by 0 bases and J by 2 bases, and 10 bases separated the two germline ends. The CDR3 region has the DNA TGTGCCAGCAGCTTAGCTGCGGGGGTAAACTATGGCTACACCTTC. Its protein product is CASSLAAGVNYGYTF.

A few counts support this clonotype. V and J are TRBV29-1 and TRBJ1-2; 8 bases map to TRBD1. The junction had 3 bases not matched to a gene; V was cut back by 1 base and J by 8 bases. Germline CDR1 is SQVTM and CDR2 is ANQGSEA. The CDR3 length is 12 residues. CDR3 bases: TGCAGCGTTGAAGGTGCAGGGGGCGGCTACACCTTC. This gives the protein CSVEGAGGGYTF.

This clonotype has at least ten counts. This chain links TRBV5-1 with TRBJ1-2, with D uncertain. Germline V lookup: CDR1 SGHRS, CDR2 YFSETQ. V was clipped by 1 base and J by 2 bases, with 9 bases between them. The CDR3 is made up of 14 amino acids. The CDR3 coding sequence is TGCGCCAGCAGCTTGTCAGGCGAAAACTATGGCTACACCTTC. Encoded protein: CASSLSGENYGYTF.

J is TRBJ2-1 and V is TRBV7-9; 14 nucleotides align to TRBD2. CDR1 and CDR2 from the germline V gene are SEHNR and FQNEAQ (reference sequence). V lost 4 bases, J lost 6 bases, and 2 bases stayed unmatched. This CDR3 has 15 residues. The CDR3 loop is CASSWTSGRPNEQFF. As DNA, the CDR3 is TGTGCCAGCAGCTGGACTAGCGGGAGGCCCAATGAGCAGTTCTTC.

This clonotype appeared a few times. The J gene is TRBJ1-5, the V gene TRBV12-5; no firm D call. This CDR3 has 13 residues. V lost 5 bases, J lost 0 bases, and 5 bases lay in between. The germline V gene encodes CDR1 LGHNT and CDR2 FRNRAP. The CDR3 DNA sequence: TGTGCTAGTGGTATGAATAGCAATCAGCCCCAGCATTTT. It codes for CASGMNSNQPQHF.

This clonotype was observed at least ten times. V usage is TRBV11-2 and J usage is TRBJ2-1; the D is unclear. V lost 2 bases and J lost 8, with 4 bases in between. Per the germline V gene, CDR1 is SGHAT and CDR2 is FQNNGV. The CDR3 extends over 11 amino acids. This chain's CDR3 is CASSLRDEQFF. Here the CDR3 DNA reads TGTGCCAGCAGCTTAAGAGATGAGCAGTTCTTC.

This clonotype was detected ten times or more. The chain couples TRBV10-2 to TRBJ2-6; TRBD1 matches at 12 bases. The CDR3 loop spans 17 amino acids. Germline loops: CDR1 WSHSY, CDR2 SAAADI. Trimming took 5 bases from V and 3 from J; bases not matched to a gene: 5. CDR3 in amino acids: CASSPGQGAIGANVLTF. The CDR3 region has the DNA TGCGCCAGCAGTCCGGGACAGGGGGCTATTGGGGCCAACGTCCTGACTTTC.

This clonotype was picked up many times. The rearrangement links TRBV29-1 to TRBJ2-5; tentative D call: TRBD2 (5 bases). The CDR3 has 16 amino acids. The V end lost 0 bases, the J end lost 2 bases, and 16 bases lay between the germline ends. CDR1 SQVTM and CDR2 ANQGSEA come from the germline V gene. The CDR3 reads CSVEDRTIAFQETQYF. CDR3 coding DNA: TGCAGCGTTGAAGATCGAACTATAGCGTTTCAAGAGACCCAGTACTTC.

This clonotype was counted many times. The chain has TRBV27 and TRBJ1-5; D call uncertain. Germline values: CDR1 MNHEY, CDR2 SMNVEV (reference sequence). CDR3 size: 15 residues. With 4 bases removed from V and 3 bases from J, the gap between germline ends came to 13 bases. CDR3: CASSSASRLNQPQHF. CDR3 DNA sequence: TGTGCCAGCAGTTCCGCGAGCCGGCTCAATCAGCCCCAGCATTTT.

The chain carries TRBV12-3 or TRBV12-4 and TRBJ2-5, with a weak D call TRBD1 (6 bases). The V and J ends lost 6 bases and 5 bases respectively, with 13 bases between them. The CDR3 totals 13 residues. The CDR3 region is CASRLTGRETQYF. The DNA of the CDR3 is TGTGCCAGCAGGTTGACAGGCAGGGAGACCCAGTACTTC.

This clonotype was seen more than once but under ten times. The DNA for the CDR3 is TGTGCCAGCAGCTTAGGAAGGGGGGATGAAAAACTGTTTTTT. Protein sequence: CASSLGRGDEKLFF. The chain carries TRBV7-2 and TRBJ1-4, with a possible D match to TRBD1 (6 bases). Trimming cost V 1 base and J 6 bases, with 9 bases left between them. This CDR3 contains 14 residues. Germline CDR1 SGHTA, CDR2 FQGNSA.

This chain uses TRBV6-2 or TRBV6-3 with TRBJ2-1, with D possibly being TRBD2 (5 bases). CDR3 length equals 15 residues. The germline gives CDR1 MNHEY, CDR2 SVGEGT. Between the trimmed V and J ends, which lost 0 bases and 2 bases, there was a span of 8 bases. The DNA for the CDR3 is TGTGCCAGCAGTTACTCTAGCGATCCCTACAATGAGCAGTTCTTC. Encoded protein: CASSYSSDPYNEQFF.